This T cell receptor beta chain was recorded in a study of T-cell reconstitution after alpha-beta-depleted transplantation in children. Trimming removed 2 bases from V and 3 bases from J, with 10 bases in between. Germline loops: CDR1 MNHEY, CDR2 SMNVEV (reference sequence). This CDR3 is built from 14 residues. The TCRbeta library incorporated unique molecular identifiers. MiXCR, applied by TCRdb to the PCR reads, yields one record per CDR3 protein. The table has about 72,000 distinct CDR3 sequences, more than 5.5% seen once. This clonotype was detected ten times or more. The chain links TRBV27 to TRBJ1-1; possible D gene TRBD1, 5 bases. The sample was PBMCs from the stem cell graft donor, taken from the stem cell graft. The source is a human donor who donated a stem cell graft to a child with acute lymphoblastic leukemia. CDR3 DNA: TGTGCCAGCAGTTTAGCAGGGTTGTACACTGAAGCTTTCTTT. Protein product: CASSLAGLYTEAFF.